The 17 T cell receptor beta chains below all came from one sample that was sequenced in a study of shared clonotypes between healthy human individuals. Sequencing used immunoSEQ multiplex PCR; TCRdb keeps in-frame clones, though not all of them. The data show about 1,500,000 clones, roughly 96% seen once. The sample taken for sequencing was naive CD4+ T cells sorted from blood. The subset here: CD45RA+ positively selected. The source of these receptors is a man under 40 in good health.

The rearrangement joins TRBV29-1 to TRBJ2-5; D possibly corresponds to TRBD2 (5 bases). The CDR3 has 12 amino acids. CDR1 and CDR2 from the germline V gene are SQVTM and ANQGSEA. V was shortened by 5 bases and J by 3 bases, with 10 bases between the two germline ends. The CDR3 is CSVIGLEETQYF. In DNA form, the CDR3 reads TGCAGCGTTATAGGACTGGAAGAGACCCAGTACTTC.

The CDR3 loop is CASNFDRTYNEQFF. DNA for the CDR3: TGTGCCAGCAATTTTGACCGAACCTACAATGAGCAGTTCTTC. The J gene is TRBJ2-1, the V gene TRBV2, with D unresolved. The V gene lost 7 bases and the J gene lost 2 bases, with 12 bases spanning the gap. Germline V CDR1 and CDR2: SNHLY, FYNNEI. This CDR3 is built from 14 residues.

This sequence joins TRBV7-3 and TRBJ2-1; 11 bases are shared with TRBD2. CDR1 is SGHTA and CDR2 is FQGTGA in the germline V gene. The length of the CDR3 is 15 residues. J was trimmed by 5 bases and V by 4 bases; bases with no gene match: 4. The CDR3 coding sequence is TGTGCCAGCAGCTCACTAGCGGGGGAAGACAATGAGCAGTTCTTC. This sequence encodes CASSSLAGEDNEQFF.

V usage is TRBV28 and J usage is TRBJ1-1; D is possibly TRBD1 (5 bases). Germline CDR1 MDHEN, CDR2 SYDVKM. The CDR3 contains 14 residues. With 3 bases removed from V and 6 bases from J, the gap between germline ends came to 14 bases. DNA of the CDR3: TGTGCCAGCAGTTTCCGCAGGGTGGGCGCTGAAGCTTTCTTT. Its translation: CASSFRRVGAEAFF.

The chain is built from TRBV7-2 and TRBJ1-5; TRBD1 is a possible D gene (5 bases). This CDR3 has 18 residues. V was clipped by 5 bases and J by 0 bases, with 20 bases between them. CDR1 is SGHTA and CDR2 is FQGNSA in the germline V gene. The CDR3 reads CASSLNDGGLRSNQPQHF. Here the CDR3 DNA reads TGTGCCAGCAGCCTTAACGATGGGGGACTCCGTAGCAATCAGCCCCAGCATTTT. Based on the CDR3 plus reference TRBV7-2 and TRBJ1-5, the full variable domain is GAGVSQSPSNKVTEKGKDVELRCDPISGHTALYWYRQSLGQGLEFLIYFQGNSAPDKSGLPSDRFSAERTGGSVSTLTIQRTQQEDSAVYLCASSLNDGGLRSNQPQHFGDGTRLSIL.

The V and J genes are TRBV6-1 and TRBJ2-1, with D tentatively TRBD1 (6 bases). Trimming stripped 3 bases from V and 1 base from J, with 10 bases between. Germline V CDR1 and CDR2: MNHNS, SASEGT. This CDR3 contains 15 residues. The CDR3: CASSDSGTSYNEQFF. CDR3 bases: TGTGCCAGCAGTGACTCCGGGACATCCTACAATGAGCAGTTCTTC.

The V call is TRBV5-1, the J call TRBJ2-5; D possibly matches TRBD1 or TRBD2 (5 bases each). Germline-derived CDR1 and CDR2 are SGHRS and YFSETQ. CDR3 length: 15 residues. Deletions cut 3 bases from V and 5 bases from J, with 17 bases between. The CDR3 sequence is CASSSSGTPVETQYF. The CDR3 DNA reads TGCGCCAGCAGCTCCTCCGGGACCCCGGTGGAGACCCAGTACTTC.

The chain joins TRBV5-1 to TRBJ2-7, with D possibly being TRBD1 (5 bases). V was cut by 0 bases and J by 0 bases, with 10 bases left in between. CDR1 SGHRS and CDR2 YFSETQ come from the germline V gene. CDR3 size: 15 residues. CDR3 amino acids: CASSLEGRASYEQYF. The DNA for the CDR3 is TGCGCCAGCAGCTTGGAGGGCAGGGCCTCCTACGAGCAGTACTTC.

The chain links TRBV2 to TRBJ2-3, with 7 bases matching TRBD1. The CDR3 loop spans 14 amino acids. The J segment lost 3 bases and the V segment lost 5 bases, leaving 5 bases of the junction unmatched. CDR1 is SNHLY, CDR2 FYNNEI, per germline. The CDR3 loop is CASSYTGVTDTQYF. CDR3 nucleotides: TGTGCCAGCAGTTACACAGGGGTAACAGATACGCAGTATTTT.

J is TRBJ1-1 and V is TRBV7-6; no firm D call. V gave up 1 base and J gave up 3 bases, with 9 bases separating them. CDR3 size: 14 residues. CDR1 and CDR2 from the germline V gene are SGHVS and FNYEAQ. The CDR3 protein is CASSLEYRYTEAFF. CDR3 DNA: TGTGCCAGCAGCTTAGAGTACAGATACACTGAAGCTTTCTTT.

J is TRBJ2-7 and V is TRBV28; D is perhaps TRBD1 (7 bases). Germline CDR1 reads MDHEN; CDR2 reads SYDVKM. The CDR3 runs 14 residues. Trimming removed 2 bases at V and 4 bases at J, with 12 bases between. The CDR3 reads CASSLGQAGYEQYF. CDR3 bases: TGTGCCAGCAGTTTAGGACAGGCGGGGTACGAGCAGTACTTC.

In nucleotides, the CDR3 is TGTGCCAGCTCACCTGGGGGCCTAACTTATGGCTACACCTTC. This codes for CASSPGGLTYGYTF. The chain employs TRBV18 and TRBJ1-2; weak D call: TRBD1 (6 bases). There are 14 residues in the CDR3. Germline V gene data show CDR1 as KGHSH and CDR2 as LQKENI. V was pared by 3 bases and J by 5 bases, with 13 bases between.

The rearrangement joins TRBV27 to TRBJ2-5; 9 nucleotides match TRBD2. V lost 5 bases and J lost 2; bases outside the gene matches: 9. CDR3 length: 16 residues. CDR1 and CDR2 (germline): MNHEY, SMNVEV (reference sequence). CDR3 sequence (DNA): TGTGCCAGCAGTCCACTACTAGCGGGCCGACAAGAGACCCAGTACTTC. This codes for CASSPLLAGRQETQYF.

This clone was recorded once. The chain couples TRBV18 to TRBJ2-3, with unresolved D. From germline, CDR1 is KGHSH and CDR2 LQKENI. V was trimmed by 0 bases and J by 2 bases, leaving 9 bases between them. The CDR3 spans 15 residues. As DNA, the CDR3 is TGTGCCAGCTCACCACCGCACGGAAACACAGATACGCAGTATTTT. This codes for CASSPPHGNTDTQYF.

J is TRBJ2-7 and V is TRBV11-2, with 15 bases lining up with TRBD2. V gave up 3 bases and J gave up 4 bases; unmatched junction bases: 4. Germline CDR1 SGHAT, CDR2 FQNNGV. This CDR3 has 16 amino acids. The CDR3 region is CASSFRGTSGRYEQYF. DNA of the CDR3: TGTGCCAGCAGCTTCCGGGGGACTAGCGGGAGGTACGAGCAGTACTTC.

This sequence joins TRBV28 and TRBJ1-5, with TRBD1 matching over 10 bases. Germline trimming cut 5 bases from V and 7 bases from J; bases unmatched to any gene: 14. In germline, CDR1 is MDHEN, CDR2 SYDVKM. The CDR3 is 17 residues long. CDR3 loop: CASSTLRETGGGQPQHF. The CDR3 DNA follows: TGTGCCAGCAGTACTCTCCGGGAGACAGGGGGCGGACAGCCCCAGCATTTT.

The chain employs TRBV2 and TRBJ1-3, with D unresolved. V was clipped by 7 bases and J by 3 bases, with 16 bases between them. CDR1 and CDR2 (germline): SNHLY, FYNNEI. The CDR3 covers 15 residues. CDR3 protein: CASTEGQVVGNTIYF. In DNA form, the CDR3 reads TGTGCCAGCACCGAAGGGCAGGTTGTTGGAAACACCATATATTTT.